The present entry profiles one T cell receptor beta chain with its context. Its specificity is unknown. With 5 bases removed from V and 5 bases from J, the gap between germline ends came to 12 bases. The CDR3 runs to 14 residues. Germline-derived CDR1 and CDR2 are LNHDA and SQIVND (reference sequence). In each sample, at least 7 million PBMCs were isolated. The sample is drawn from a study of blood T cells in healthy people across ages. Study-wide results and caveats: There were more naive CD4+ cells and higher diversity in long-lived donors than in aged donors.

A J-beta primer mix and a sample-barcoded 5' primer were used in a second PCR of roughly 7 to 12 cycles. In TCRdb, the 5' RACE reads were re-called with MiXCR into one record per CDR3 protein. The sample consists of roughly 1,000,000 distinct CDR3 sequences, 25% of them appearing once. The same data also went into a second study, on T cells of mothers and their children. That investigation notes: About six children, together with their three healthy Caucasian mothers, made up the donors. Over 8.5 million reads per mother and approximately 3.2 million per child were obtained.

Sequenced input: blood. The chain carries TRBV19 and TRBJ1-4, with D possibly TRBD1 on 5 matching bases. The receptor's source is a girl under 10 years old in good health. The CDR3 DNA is TGTGCCAGTAGTGTGACAGCTTTCAATGAAAAACTGTTTTTT. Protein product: CASSVTAFNEKLFF. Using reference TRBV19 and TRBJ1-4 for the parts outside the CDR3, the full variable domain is DGGITQSPKYLFRKEGQNVTLSCEQNLNHDAMYWYRQDPGQGLRLIYYSQIVNDFQKGDIAEGYSVSREKKESFPLTVTSAQKNPTAFYLCASSVTAFNEKLFFGSGTQLSVL.